These T cell receptor beta chains were read from a single sample in a study of OX40 agonist ivuxolimab in advanced cancers. The assay was immunoSEQ multiplex PCR, and TCRdb's table has in-frame clones only and misses some. The table records 45,000 to 50,000 clones, 85% to 90% of them present only once. Sequences were derived from CD4+ or CD8+ T cells sorted from blood, sampled in a trial of the OX40 agonist ivuxolimab. These receptor sequences come from an adult with an advanced solid tumor such as melanoma, head and neck, liver or kidney cancer. CDR3s include the opening cysteine and the closing phenylalanine or tryptophan. The D gene is left open where the match is weak. Some rows have no size entry. The others give once, few or many, or a class for an expanded clone.

clone_size	v_call	d_call	j_call	cdr3_nt	cdr3_aa
few	TRBV19	TRBD1	TRBJ2-5	TGTGCCAGTAGAATGACAGGGGATAGGGAGACCCAGTACTTC	CASRMTGDRETQYF
-	TRBV5-6	-	TRBJ1-2	TGTGCCAGCAGCTTGCGGGACCCGACCCGACCCTTATGGGGCTACACCTTC	CASSLRDPTRPLWGYTF
-	TRBV20-1	-	TRBJ2-7	TGCAGTGCTGGAAACTACGAGCAGTACTTC	CSAGNYEQYF
-	TRBV27	TRBD1	TRBJ2-1	TGTGCCAGCAGAAGTGGGACAGGGGACTACAATGAGCAGTTCTTC	CASRSGTGDYNEQFF
-	TRBV5-1	-	TRBJ2-5	TGCGCCAGCAGCTTGTTTATCCAAGAGACCCAGTACTTC	CASSLFIQETQYF
-	TRBV7-2	-	TRBJ1-4	TGTGCCAGCAGCCCCCAGCTCGCAACTAATGAAAAACTGTTTTTT	CASSPQLATNEKLFF
-	TRBV7-2	-	TRBJ1-4	TGTGCCAGCAGCTTACAGGACGGGTCATGGGAAAAACTGTTTTTT	CASSLQDGSWEKLFF
-	TRBV7-2	-	TRBJ1-4	TGTGCCAGCAGCTTAACCCACAGGTGGAATGAAAAACTGTTTTTT	CASSLTHRWNEKLFF
-	TRBV25-1	-	TRBJ1-6	TGTGCCAGCAGTGAATCGAAGGGGCTCAATTCACCCCTCCACTTT	CASSESKGLNSPLHF
-	TRBV25-1	-	TRBJ2-5	TGTGCCAGCAGTGAATTAGATTTCTCAGAGACCCAGTACTTC	CASSELDFSETQYF
-	TRBV11-2	-	TRBJ2-3	TGTGCCAGCAGCTTACGGGAAGATACGCAGTATTTT	CASSLREDTQYF
-	TRBV7-8	TRBD1	TRBJ2-7	TGTGCCAGCAGCCCCACAGGGGGCTCACGGAGCGAGCAGTACTTC	CASSPTGGSRSEQYF
-	TRBV7-9	-	TRBJ1-1	TGTGCCAGCAGCTTAGCGAGCGGGGGGCGCACTGAAGCTTTCTTT	CASSLASGGRTEAFF
-	TRBV7-3	-	TRBJ2-5	TGTGCCAGCAGCTTACAGGGGGGGTTTCAAGAGACCCAGTACTTC	CASSLQGGFQETQYF
few	TRBV4-1	-	TRBJ1-5	TGCGCCAGCAGCCCCACGCCCGCTCAGCCCCAGCATTTT	CASSPTPAQPQHF
-	TRBV7-3	-	TRBJ1-2	TGTGCCAGCAGCTTAACAGGGGATCGGGGCTACACCTTC	CASSLTGDRGYTF
once	TRBV19	-	TRBJ1-3	TGTGCCAGTAGACCGACGGGCTCTGGAAACACCATATATTTT	CASRPTGSGNTIYF
-	TRBV5-1	TRBD1	TRBJ2-7	TGCGCCAGCAGCCCGGGGACAGGGTCCTACGAGCAGTACTTC	CASSPGTGSYEQYF
-	TRBV19	-	TRBJ2-7	TGTGCCAGTAGTATAGGGGCAGGTCTAGGCGAGCAGTACTTC	CASSIGAGLGEQYF
-	TRBV6-1	TRBD1	TRBJ2-2	TGTGCCAGCGACAGGGGTGGATCCACCGGGGAGCTGTTTTTT	CASDRGGSTGELFF
-	TRBV5-1	TRBD2	TRBJ2-5	TGCGCCAGCAGCTTGCGTCCAGCGGGGGGGTCCCAAGAGACCCAGTACTTC	CASSLRPAGGSQETQYF
-	TRBV25-1	-	TRBJ2-5	TGTGCCAGCATTAATTTAGAGACCCAGTACTTC	CASINLETQYF
-	TRBV10-3	-	TRBJ1-3	TGTGCCACCCGAGGAGGTGGAAACACCATATATTTT	CATRGGGNTIYF
-	TRBV12-5	-	TRBJ1-1	TGTGCTAGTGGTTCCCGGGGGGGTGGAACTGAAGCTTTCTTT	CASGSRGGGTEAFF
-	TRBV7-2	-	TRBJ2-3	TGTGCCAGCAGCTATGGACAGAGCACAGATACGCAGTATTTT	CASSYGQSTDTQYF
-	TRBV11-3	-	TRBJ2-1	TGTGCCAGCAGCTCCCCCCCGGGGAATGAGCAGTTCTTC	CASSSPPGNEQFF